The 22 T cell receptor beta chains given below trace back to one sample, sequenced in a study of CD8+CD57+ T cells in acquired aplastic anemia. Genomic DNA templated the TCR beta VDJ and CDR3 profiling. TCRdb used MiXCR to reprocess the reads, holding one entry per CDR3 protein. This table has 210,000 or so distinct CDR3 sequences, about half appearing once. The patients chosen for sequencing had shown expansion of CD8+CD57+ cells (detected by flow cytometry). The sequencing sample was made of sorted CD4+, CD8+, or CD8+CD57+ T cells (not recorded which) from PBMCs. The receptors here all came from a human donor with aplastic anemia.

This clonotype was observed once. The rearrangement uses TRBV10-1 and TRBJ2-5; D might be TRBD1 or TRBD2, each matching 6 bases. The V gene's germline CDR1 is WNHNN and CDR2 SYGVQD (reference sequence). The germline V and J ends were trimmed by 3 bases and 5 bases, with 19 bases remaining between them. There are 16 residues in the CDR3. CDR3 sequence: CASSENRRGPGETQYF. CDR3 nucleotides: TGCGCCAGCAGTGAAAATCGCCGGGGGCCGGGGGAGACCCAGTACTTC.

Of note for this clonotype: A read error is likely, as this CDR3 ends without the conserved phenylalanine or tryptophan. The DNA is omitted, as the CDR3 cannot be located on it reliably, and the CDR3 follows TCRdb's listing. The chain is built from TRBV9 and TRBJ1-1. The CDR3 is 10 amino acids in total, end residues counted. Germline V CDR1 and CDR2: SGDLS, YYNGEE. The CDR3 protein is CASSVGGRLS.

The J gene is TRBJ2-7, the V gene TRBV25-1, with D perhaps TRBD1 (6 bases). This CDR3 is 15 amino acids long. The germline V gene has CDR1 MGHDK and CDR2 SYGVNS. V lost 1 base and J lost 1, with 11 bases in between. The CDR3 coding sequence is TGTGCCAGCAGTGAATGGGCCACAGGGTCCTACGAGCAGTACTTC. Its protein is CASSEWATGSYEQYF.

In its sample, this clonotype was seen many times. V gene TRBV7-3 combines with J gene TRBJ2-1; D is perhaps TRBD1 or TRBD2 (5 bases each). V was pared by 5 bases and J by 5 bases, with 16 bases between. Germline V gives CDR1 SGHTA, CDR2 FQGTGA. This CDR3 has 15 amino acids. The CDR3 nucleotides are TGTGCCAGCAGCCAGAGACCGGGGCCCAACAATGAGCAGTTCTTC. This sequence encodes CASSQRPGPNNEQFF. The whole variable domain, filled in from reference TRBV7-3 and TRBJ2-1, reads GAGVSQTPSNKVTEKGKYVELRCDPISGHTALYWYRQSLGQGPEFLIYFQGTGAADDSGLPNDRFFAVRPEGSVSTLKIQRTERGDSAVYLCASSQRPGPNNEQFFGPGTRLTVL.

This clonotype was seen ten or more times. This chain links TRBV5-1 with TRBJ2-1, with 7 bases that match TRBD2. V shed 4 bases and J 3 bases; nucleotides not matched to a gene: 7. There are 15 residues in the CDR3. Looked up from germline, CDR1 is SGHRS and CDR2 is YFSETQ. The chain's CDR3 is CASSPRGDLYNEQFF. The CDR3 nucleotides read TGCGCCAGCAGCCCTCGGGGGGACCTCTACAATGAGCAGTTCTTC.

Written as DNA, the CDR3 is TGTGCCAGCAGCTACCCAGGGGCGGGGGGCAGTAATTCACCCCTCCACTTT. It yields the protein CASSYPGAGGSNSPLHF. The gene calls are TRBV7-3 and TRBJ1-6; D might be TRBD1 (6 bases). The germline gives CDR1 SGHTA, CDR2 FQGTGA. The CDR3 sequence is 17 residues long. V lost 4 bases and J 6 bases, leaving 19 bases between the germline ends.

This sequence joins TRBV19 and TRBJ2-6, with D unclear. CDR3 length equals 13 residues. Germline CDR1 reads LNHDA; CDR2 reads SQIVND (reference sequence). V was cut by 2 bases and J by 3 bases, with 2 bases left in between. The CDR3 here is CASSIRGANVLTF. The DNA for the CDR3 is TGTGCCAGTAGTATACGTGGGGCCAACGTCCTGACTTTC.

The rearrangement links TRBV7-8 to TRBJ2-7; weak D call: TRBD1 (6 bases). The germline V gene has CDR1 SGHVS and CDR2 FQNEAQ. The CDR3 is made up of 11 amino acids. Trimming left V 10 bases short and J 4 bases short, with 11 bases between. DNA of the CDR3: TGTGCCACCTCCGGACAGTACGAGCAGTACTTC. Protein sequence: CATSGQYEQYF.

This clonotype has ten or more counts. V gene TRBV7-8 combines with J gene TRBJ2-5; D is possibly TRBD2 (7 bases). The CDR3 is 16 amino acids. Per germline, CDR1 SGHVS and CDR2 FQNEAQ. Trimming shortened V by 1 base and J by 5 bases, and 17 bases separated the two germline ends. The CDR3 sequence: CASSLVGGALGETQYF. CDR3 DNA: TGTGCCAGCAGCTTAGTGGGGGGGGCTCTCGGTGAGACCCAGTACTTC.

This clonotype came up once. The V call is TRBV7-9, the J call TRBJ1-2; D gene ambiguous. With 3 bases removed from V and 6 bases from J, the gap between germline ends came to 8 bases. The CDR3 totals 12 residues. Germline V gives CDR1 SEHNR, CDR2 FQNEAQ (reference sequence). DNA of the CDR3: TGTGCCAGCAGCTTCGGTCTCGATGGCTACACCTTC. This codes for CASSFGLDGYTF.

This clonotype came up many times. The gene calls are TRBV6-1 and TRBJ1-1; 11 positions match TRBD1. The J segment lost 14 bases and the V segment lost 5 bases, leaving 1 base of the junction unmatched. Germline CDR1 MNHNS, CDR2 SASEGT. CDR3 length: 10 residues. CDR3 nucleotide sequence: TGTGCCAGCAGTCGGGACAGGGGGTTCTTT. It encodes CASSRDRGFF.

The table lists this clonotype with many counts. One junction end does not reproduce the germline sequence, and a read error may be involved. This chain connects TRBV12-3 or TRBV12-4 to TRBJ1-2, with a possible D match to TRBD1 (6 bases). This CDR3 has 15 residues. Here the CDR3 DNA reads TGTGCCAGCACTTTAGGCGGGGGGCGTCACTATGGCTACACCTTC. Protein: CASTLGGGRHYGYTF.

The chain carries TRBV7-2 and TRBJ2-5; no firm D call. Per germline, CDR1 SGHTA and CDR2 FQGNSA. This CDR3 is 14 amino acids long. Trimming shortened V by 4 bases and J by 2 bases, and 11 bases separated the two germline ends. As DNA, the CDR3 is TGTGCCAGCAGCTGGGTCTACCGACAAGAGACCCAGTACTTC. Translating it yields CASSWVYRQETQYF.

The chain couples TRBV20-1 to TRBJ2-7; 9 bases line up with TRBD1. The germline V gene encodes CDR1 DFQATT and CDR2 SNEGSKA (reference sequence). This CDR3 has 12 amino acids. Trimming cost V 6 bases and J 4 bases; bases outside gene matches: 4. The CDR3 sequence: CSAQDRGYEQYF. CDR3 coding DNA: TGCAGTGCACAAGACAGGGGGTACGAGCAGTACTTC.

Concerning this clonotype: A junction end diverges from the germline sequence, so it may reflect a read error. The CDR3 reads CASSLLAGATGNTMYF. The CDR3 region has the DNA TGTGCCAGCAGCTTATTAGCAGGGGCGACCGGAAACACCATGTATTTT. The chain recombines TRBV7-2 with TRBJ1-3, with D possibly TRBD1 on 6 matching bases. This CDR3 is built from 16 residues. Germline lookup yields CDR1 SGHTA and CDR2 FQGNSA.

This clonotype was picked up one time. A much larger clone lies one base from this, so it may be a read error. The chain employs TRBV12-3 or TRBV12-4 and TRBJ2-1; possible D gene TRBD2, 6 bases. This CDR3 has 11 amino acids. The CDR3 region is CASSSPGARLF. As DNA, the CDR3 is TGTGCCAGCAGTTCCCCGGGAGCCCGGCTCTTC.

As DNA, the CDR3 is TGTGCCACCAGCACTGTACCGGGACGGCTGGACTGGGACGAGCAGTACTTC. Translated, it gives CATSTVPGRLDWDEQYF. V gene TRBV15 combines with J gene TRBJ2-7; either TRBD1 or TRBD2 may fit D (5 bases each). The CDR3 length is 17 residues. Per the germline V gene, CDR1 is LNHNV and CDR2 is YYDKDF (reference sequence). The V gene lost 4 bases and the J gene lost 5 bases, with 24 bases spanning the gap.

The rearrangement links TRBV20-1 to TRBJ2-7, with D possibly being TRBD1 or TRBD2 (5 bases each). V was clipped by 6 bases and J by 3 bases, with 15 bases between them. This CDR3 contains 13 residues. Germline loops: CDR1 DFQATT, CDR2 SNEGSKA (reference sequence). The CDR3 reads CSALTLGGYEQYF. CDR3 nucleotides: TGCAGTGCCCTAACTCTTGGGGGCTACGAGCAGTACTTC.

This clonotype has at least ten counts. The rearrangement uses TRBV11-3 and TRBJ2-2, with 9 bases aligning to TRBD1. This CDR3 spans 15 amino acids. Germline CDR1 and CDR2: SGHNT and YENEEA. V gave up 5 bases and J gave up 6 bases; unmatched junction bases: 7. The CDR3 DNA follows: TGTGCCAGCAGCCCAACGGGGACAGGGCCCGGGGAGCTGTTTTTT. This translates into CASSPTGTGPGELFF.

This clonotype has only a few counts. The chain uses TRBV7-8 and TRBJ2-7; D ambiguous. The CDR3 runs 14 residues. Trimming pared 5 bases from V and 5 bases from J, leaving 16 bases between. In germline, CDR1 is SGHVS, CDR2 FQNEAQ. The CDR3 DNA sequence: TGTGCCAGCAGCAACACTTACCACAATAACGAGCAGTACGTC. Protein: CASSNTYHNNEQYV.

J is TRBJ1-1 and V is TRBV11-3; D is perhaps TRBD1 (6 bases). This CDR3 comprises 14 residues. The V end lost 7 bases, the J end lost 5 bases, and 17 bases lay between the germline ends. CDR1 and CDR2 (germline): SGHNT, YENEEA. CDR3 sequence reads: CASTSGAVRTEAFF. Here the CDR3 DNA reads TGTGCCAGCACCTCAGGGGCGGTGAGGACTGAAGCTTTCTTT.

The V and J genes are TRBV7-8 and TRBJ1-2; 8 bases align to TRBD1. The length of the CDR3 is 16 residues. V gave up 5 bases and J gave up 6 bases; unmatched junction bases: 14. Per germline, CDR1 SGHVS and CDR2 FQNEAQ. CDR3 DNA: TGTGCCAGCAGCCCGGTGACAGGGGATAATTCGGATGGCTACACCTTC. It encodes CASSPVTGDNSDGYTF.